The 30 T cell receptor beta chains listed next were all sequenced from one sample in a study of CD8+ T cells in alopecia areata. CD4+ cells of 5 or 6 patients were subjected to sorting into CD25+CD127- cells. Following extraction, RNA underwent reverse transcription to cDNA, which served as the sequencing template. Measured with immunoSEQ multiplex PCR; TCRdb has only the in-frame clones, and not every one. The table has more than 12,000 clones, 58% seen once. The specimen was CD4+ Tregs sorted from blood. The receptors derive from a human donor with alopecia areata.

In this sample, this clone turned up a few times. This rearrangement joins TRBV5-4 to TRBJ2-5; 8 bases map to TRBD1. This CDR3 comprises 15 residues. The ends lost 4 bases at V and 4 bases at J; junction bases unmatched: 9. CDR1 SGHNT and CDR2 YYREEE come from the germline V gene (reference sequence). DNA of the CDR3: TGTGCCAGCAGCCCCAGACAGGGGAGAGGAGAGACCCAGTACTTC. Encoded protein: CASSPRQGRGETQYF.

The chain joins TRBV28 to TRBJ2-2, with no clear D. Germline V CDR1 and CDR2: MDHEN, SYDVKM. The CDR3 has 15 residues. Trimming took 4 bases from V and 0 from J, leaving 9 bases between them. CDR3 region: CASSSDGSNTGELFF. In nucleotides, the CDR3 is TGTGCCAGCAGTTCGGACGGCTCGAACACCGGGGAGCTGTTTTTT.

The chain joins TRBV2 to TRBJ1-1, with TRBD1 matching over 7 bases. The V segment lost 8 bases and the J segment 6 bases; nucleotides outside the gene matches: 12. CDR1 and CDR2 from the germline V gene are SNHLY and FYNNEI. The CDR3 consists of 14 residues. The CDR3 sequence: CASGSWTGQAEAFF. Here the CDR3 DNA reads TGTGCCAGCGGTTCTTGGACAGGCCAGGCTGAAGCTTTCTTT.

The chain carries TRBV19 and TRBJ2-7; 12 nucleotides align to TRBD2. This CDR3 has 14 amino acids. From germline, CDR1 is LNHDA and CDR2 SQIVND (reference sequence). V shed 6 bases, J shed 7 bases, and the junction held 7 bases outside the gene matches. CDR3 loop: CASRRLAGDREQYF. The DNA of the CDR3 is TGTGCCAGTAGGCGACTAGCGGGAGATCGAGAGCAGTACTTC.

This clone was detected only a few times. The chain has TRBV5-1 and TRBJ1-6, with TRBD1 matching 7 bases. CDR3 length: 16 residues. Germline assignment: CDR1 SGHRS and CDR2 YFSETQ. V gave up 0 bases and J gave up 8 bases; unmatched junction bases: 8. The CDR3 is CASSLETGAPDSPLHF. The CDR3 DNA is TGCGCCAGCAGCTTGGAAACAGGGGCCCCCGATTCACCCCTCCACTTT.

The V gene is TRBV11-3, the J gene TRBJ2-5; D may be TRBD1 (6 bases). The CDR3 runs 15 residues. The V gene's germline CDR1 is SGHNT and CDR2 YENEEA. Trimming cost V 1 base and J 2 bases, with 11 bases left between them. The CDR3 region has the DNA TGTGCCAGCAGCTTAGGGGGGACACCTCAAGAGACCCAGTACTTC. Its protein is CASSLGGTPQETQYF.

The chain combines TRBV5-1 with TRBJ2-6, with D perhaps given as TRBD1 or TRBD2 (5 bases each). Looked up from germline, CDR1 is SGHRS and CDR2 is YFSETQ. The CDR3 runs to 16 residues. Trimming cost V 4 bases and J 2 bases, with 13 bases left between them. This CDR3 reads CASSRGTRAGANVLTF. The CDR3, as DNA: TGCGCCAGCAGCCGGGGCACCCGGGCTGGGGCCAACGTCCTGACTTTC.

The chain joins TRBV29-1 to TRBJ1-1; D is uncertain. This CDR3 has 11 amino acids. Germline CDR1 reads SQVTM; CDR2 reads ANQGSEA. Between the trimmed V and J ends, which lost 2 bases and 6 bases, there was a span of 7 bases. CDR3 sequence: CSVEMGAEAFF. CDR3 DNA sequence: TGCAGCGTTGAAATGGGCGCTGAAGCTTTCTTT.

In DNA form, the CDR3 reads TGTGCCTGGCGCGGAGACGCCGGGCAGTACTTC. Protein product: CAWRGDAGQYF. This chain joins TRBV30 and TRBJ2-7, with D unclear. Germline lookup yields CDR1 GTSNPN and CDR2 SVGIG (reference sequence). V lost 5 bases and J lost 9, with 14 bases in between. There are 11 residues in the CDR3. Filled out from reference TRBV30 and TRBJ2-7, the complete variable domain reads SQTIHQWPATLVQPVGSPLSLECTVEGTSNPNLYWYRQAAGRGLQLLFYSVGIGQISSEVPQNLSASRPQDRQFILSSKKLLLSDSGFYLCAWRGDAGQYFGPGTRLTVT.

The genes are TRBV10-2 and TRBJ2-1; 13 bases match TRBD2. There are 13 residues in the CDR3. The V and J ends lost 8 bases and 10 bases, in that order; junction bases with no gene match: 5. The germline V gene encodes CDR1 WSHSY and CDR2 SAAADI. The chain's CDR3 is CASGGLAGKEQFF. In nucleotides, the CDR3 is TGCGCCAGCGGGGGACTAGCGGGAAAAGAGCAGTTCTTC.

The V call is TRBV29-1, the J call TRBJ2-7; weak D call: TRBD2 (6 bases). CDR3 length: 12 residues. V gave up 5 bases and J gave up 0 bases, with 8 bases separating them. Germline values: CDR1 SQVTM, CDR2 ANQGSEA. The CDR3 coding sequence is TGCAGCGTTCGGAGGGACTCCTACGAGCAGTACTTC. It translates to CSVRRDSYEQYF.

This clone was seen only a few times. The V call is TRBV30, the J call TRBJ1-2; a weak D match, TRBD1 (6 bases). The CDR3 has 17 residues. Trimming took 0 bases from V and 6 from J, leaving 23 bases between them. Looked up from germline, CDR1 is GTSNPN and CDR2 is SVGIG (reference sequence). CDR3 bases: TGTGCCTGGAGTGTTAATCCAGGGGAGGCCTTAATGGATGGCTACACCTTC. As protein: CAWSVNPGEALMDGYTF.

The gene calls are TRBV13 and TRBJ1-6, with D unresolved. This CDR3 region has 13 residues. CDR1 and CDR2 (germline): PRHDT, FYEKMQ (reference sequence). Trimming took 0 bases from V and 14 from J, leaving 11 bases between them. The CDR3 reads CASSLGTTAALHF. Here the CDR3 DNA reads TGTGCCAGCAGCTTAGGTACAACTGCGGCCCTCCACTTT.

The rearrangement uses TRBV6-6 and TRBJ2-1; D unresolved. V shed 0 bases and J shed 0 bases, with 9 bases lying between them. CDR1 and CDR2 (germline): MNHNY, SVGAGI (reference sequence). This CDR3 contains 16 residues. The CDR3 DNA is TGTGCCAGCAGTTACTCAACTCGTAACTCCTACAATGAGCAGTTCTTC. Translation: CASSYSTRNSYNEQFF.

This chain uses TRBV2 with TRBJ1-1, with a tentative D call TRBD1 (5 bases). The CDR3 contains 16 residues. From germline, CDR1 is SNHLY and CDR2 FYNNEI. V was shortened by 6 bases and J by 0 bases, with 17 bases between the two germline ends. The CDR3 loop reads CASRKGRGDMNTEAFF. The CDR3 bases are TGTGCCAGCAGAAAAGGGAGGGGCGACATGAACACTGAAGCTTTCTTT.

V and J are TRBV5-6 and TRBJ2-1, with 7 bases identical to TRBD2. Trimming removed 0 bases from V and 0 bases from J; junction bases left unmatched: 9. The CDR3 consists of 18 residues. Germline V gene lookup returns CDR1 SGHDT and CDR2 YYEEEE. This CDR3 reads CASSLGGLSGSSYNEQFF. In DNA, the CDR3 is TGTGCCAGCAGCTTGGGGGGACTATCCGGGAGCTCCTACAATGAGCAGTTCTTC.

This rearrangement joins TRBV19 to TRBJ2-2; no clear D. Trimming removed 6 bases from V and 1 base from J, with 9 bases in between. Germline CDR1 is LNHDA and CDR2 is SQIVND (reference sequence). The CDR3 runs 14 residues. The CDR3: CASSVALNTGELFF. Here the CDR3 DNA reads TGTGCCAGTAGCGTGGCGTTGAACACCGGGGAGCTGTTTTTT.

The chain is built from TRBV4-1 and TRBJ2-3; 7 bases match TRBD2. The CDR3 extends over 14 amino acids. Germline values: CDR1 MGHRA, CDR2 YSYEKL. J was trimmed by 7 bases and V by 0 bases; bases with no gene match: 4. The CDR3 coding sequence is TGCGCCAGCAGCCAAGATCCGGGACTAAATACGCAGTATTTT. It is translated as CASSQDPGLNTQYF.

This chain links TRBV2 with TRBJ2-7; TRBD1 matches 9 bases. J was trimmed by 3 bases and V by 7 bases; bases with no gene match: 4. The CDR3 is 13 amino acids. Germline lookup yields CDR1 SNHLY and CDR2 FYNNEI. CDR3: CASISGQGYEQYF. As DNA, the CDR3 is TGTGCCAGCATTTCGGGACAGGGCTACGAGCAGTACTTC.

This chain uses TRBV11-2 with TRBJ2-1, with 10 bases identical to TRBD2. The V and J ends lost 4 bases and 4 bases, in that order; junction bases with no gene match: 7. The CDR3 is 16 amino acids. Germline V CDR1 and CDR2: SGHAT, FQNNGV. The CDR3 reads CASSYLLTSGYNEQFF. In nucleotides, the CDR3 is TGTGCCAGCAGCTATCTACTGACTAGCGGGTACAATGAGCAGTTCTTC.

The chain has TRBV25-1 and TRBJ1-2, with 7 bases identical to TRBD1. The V gene's germline CDR1 is MGHDK and CDR2 SYGVNS. Trimming took 0 bases from V and 1 from J; bases not matched to a gene: 8. This CDR3 is 17 amino acids long. CDR3 nucleotides: TGTGCCAGCAGTGAATATACCCTGACAGGGCGTAACTATGGCTACACCTTC. It translates to CASSEYTLTGRNYGYTF.

The chain uses TRBV6-1 and TRBJ2-3, with 7 bases aligning to TRBD2. The CDR3 length is 16 residues. Germline CDR1 is MNHNS and CDR2 is SASEGT. Trimming cost V 4 bases and J 2 bases; bases outside gene matches: 9. The CDR3 coding sequence is TGTGCCAGCAGTGCCTTGGGGGGGACCCTCACAGATACGCAGTATTTT. Its protein is CASSALGGTLTDTQYF.

V gene TRBV6-6 combines with J gene TRBJ1-2; 7 bases are shared with TRBD1. Germline V CDR1 and CDR2: MNHNY, SVGAGI (reference sequence). This CDR3 has 13 amino acids. The trim removed 11 bases at V and 4 bases at J, leaving 10 bases unmatched. The DNA of the CDR3 is TGTGCCGGTCAGGGGGACAGCTTCTATGGCTACACCTTC. This translates into CAGQGDSFYGYTF.

This chain links TRBV9 with TRBJ2-4, with 10 positions matching TRBD2. V lost 4 bases, J lost 2 bases, and 6 bases stayed unmatched. Germline V lookup: CDR1 SGDLS, CDR2 YYNGEE. The CDR3 runs 16 residues. CDR3 amino acids: CASSPSGSSTKNIQYF. The DNA for the CDR3 is TGTGCCAGCAGCCCTAGCGGGAGCTCGACCAAAAACATTCAGTACTTC.

The genes are TRBV4-1 and TRBJ2-5; 9 bases align to TRBD1. V was clipped by 2 bases and J by 5 bases; unmatched bases: 3. Germline V lookup: CDR1 MGHRA, CDR2 YSYEKL. CDR3 size: 14 residues. This chain's CDR3 is CASSQTGGIETQYF. In nucleotides, the CDR3 is TGCGCCAGCAGCCAAACAGGGGGCATTGAGACCCAGTACTTC.

The rearrangement uses TRBV28 and TRBJ1-2, with 7 bases fitting TRBD1. J lost 4 bases, V lost 6 bases, and 11 bases had no gene match. The CDR3 is 15 amino acids. The V gene's germline CDR1 is MDHEN and CDR2 SYDVKM. The CDR3 sequence: CASRQGSRRTYGYTF. CDR3 nucleotide sequence: TGTGCCAGCAGACAGGGGTCCAGGCGCACCTATGGCTACACCTTC.

The gene calls are TRBV6-6 and TRBJ2-5; D perhaps matches TRBD2 (6 bases). The CDR3 extends over 14 amino acids. The V gene lost 6 bases and the J gene lost 9 bases, with 20 bases spanning the gap. Germline V lookup: CDR1 MNHNY, CDR2 SVGAGI (reference sequence). CDR3 coding DNA: TGTGCCAGCAGCCCACCGGGAGCGCCCAGGGCCCAGTACTTC. Its protein is CASSPPGAPRAQYF.

This clone was found a few times. One end of the junction varies from germline; a read error may be responsible. The gene calls are TRBV6-1 and TRBJ2-7; TRBD1 agrees at 8 bases. The length of the CDR3 is 14 residues. Germline loops: CDR1 MNHNS, CDR2 SASEGT. The CDR3 DNA is TGTGCCAGCAGACGTACTCAGTCTTTGGGACAGGCGTTTTTC. Translated, it gives CASRRTQSLGQAFF.

A few counts support this clone. This sequence joins TRBV2 and TRBJ2-1; 9 nucleotides align to TRBD2. CDR1 is SNHLY, CDR2 FYNNEI, per germline. CDR3 length: 16 amino acids. After removal of 6 bases from V and 4 bases from J, the junction contained 10 bases not matched to a gene. The chain's CDR3 is CASRSGGRGVYNEQFF. CDR3 sequence (DNA): TGTGCCAGCAGGTCTGGCGGGAGGGGGGTTTACAATGAGCAGTTCTTC. The full variable domain, rest sourced from reference TRBV2 and TRBJ2-1, is EPEVTQTPSHQVTQMGQEVILRCVPISNHLYFYWYRQILGQKVEFLVSFYNNEISEKSEIFDDQFSVERPDGSNFTLKIRSTKLEDSAMYFCASRSGGRGVYNEQFFGPGTRLTVL.

The chain employs TRBV2 and TRBJ1-5; possibly TRBD1 for D (6 bases). CDR1 SNHLY and CDR2 FYNNEI come from the germline V gene. V was pared by 8 bases and J by 0 bases, with 17 bases between. The length of the CDR3 is 16 residues. The CDR3 sequence: CASEGVGGPSNQPQHF. CDR3 nucleotide sequence: TGTGCCAGCGAGGGGGTCGGGGGACCTAGCAATCAGCCCCAGCATTTT.